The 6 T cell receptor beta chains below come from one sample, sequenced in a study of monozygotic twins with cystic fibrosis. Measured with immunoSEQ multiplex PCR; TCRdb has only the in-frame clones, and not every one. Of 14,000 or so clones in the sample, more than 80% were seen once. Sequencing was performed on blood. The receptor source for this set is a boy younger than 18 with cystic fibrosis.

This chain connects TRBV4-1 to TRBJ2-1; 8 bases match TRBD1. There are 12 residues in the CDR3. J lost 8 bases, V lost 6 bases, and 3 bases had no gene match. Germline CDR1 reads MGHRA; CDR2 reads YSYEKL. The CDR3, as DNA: TGCGCCAGCAGAGACAGGGGCGATGAGCAGTTCTTC. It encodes CASRDRGDEQFF.

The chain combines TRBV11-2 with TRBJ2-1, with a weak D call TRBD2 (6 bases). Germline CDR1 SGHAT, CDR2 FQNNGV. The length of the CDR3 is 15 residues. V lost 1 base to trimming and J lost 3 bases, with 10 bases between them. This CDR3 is CASSLASGDYNEQFF. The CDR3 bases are TGTGCCAGCAGCTTAGCGTCGGGGGACTACAATGAGCAGTTCTTC.

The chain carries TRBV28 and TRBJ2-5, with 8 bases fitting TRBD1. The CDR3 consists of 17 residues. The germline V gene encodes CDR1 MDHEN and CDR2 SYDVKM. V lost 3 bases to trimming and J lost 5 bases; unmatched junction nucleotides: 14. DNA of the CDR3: TGTGCCAGCAGTTTCCCAGGGGCAGGGGGCCCAGGGGAGACCCAGTACTTC. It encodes CASSFPGAGGPGETQYF.

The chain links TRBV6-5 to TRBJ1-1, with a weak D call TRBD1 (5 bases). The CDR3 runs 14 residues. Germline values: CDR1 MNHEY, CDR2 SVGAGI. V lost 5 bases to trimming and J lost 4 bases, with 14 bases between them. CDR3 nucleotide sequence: TGTGCCAGCAGTCCCCCGGGGGGAACCACTGAAGCTTTCTTT. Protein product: CASSPPGGTTEAFF.

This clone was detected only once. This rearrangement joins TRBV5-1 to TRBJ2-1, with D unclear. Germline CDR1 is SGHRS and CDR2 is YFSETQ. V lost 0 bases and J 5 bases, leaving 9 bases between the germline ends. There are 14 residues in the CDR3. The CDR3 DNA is TGCGCCAGCAGCTTGGGAACCCAAGACAATGAGCAGTTCTTC. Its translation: CASSLGTQDNEQFF.

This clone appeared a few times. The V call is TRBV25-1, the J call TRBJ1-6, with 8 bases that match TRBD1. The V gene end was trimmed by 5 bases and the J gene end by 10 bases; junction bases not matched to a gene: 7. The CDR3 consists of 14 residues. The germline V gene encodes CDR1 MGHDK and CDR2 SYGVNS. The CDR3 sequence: CASSPGQGESPLHF. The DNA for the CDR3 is TGTGCCAGCAGTCCCGGACAGGGAGAATCACCCCTCCACTTT.